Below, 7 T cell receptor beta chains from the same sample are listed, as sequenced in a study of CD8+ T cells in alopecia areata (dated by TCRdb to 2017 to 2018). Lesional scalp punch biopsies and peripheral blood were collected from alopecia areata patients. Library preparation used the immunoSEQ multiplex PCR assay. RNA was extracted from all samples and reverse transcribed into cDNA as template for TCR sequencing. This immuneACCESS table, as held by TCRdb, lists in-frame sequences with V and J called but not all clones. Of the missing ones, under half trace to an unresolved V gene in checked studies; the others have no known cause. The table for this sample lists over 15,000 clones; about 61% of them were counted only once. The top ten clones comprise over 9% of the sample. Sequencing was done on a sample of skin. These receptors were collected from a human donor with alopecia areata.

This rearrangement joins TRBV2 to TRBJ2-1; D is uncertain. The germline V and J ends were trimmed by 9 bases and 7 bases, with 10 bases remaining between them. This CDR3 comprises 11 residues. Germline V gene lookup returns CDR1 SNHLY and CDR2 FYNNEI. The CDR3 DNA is TGTGCCAGGATAGGTGAAAATGAGCAGTTCTTC. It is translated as CARIGENEQFF. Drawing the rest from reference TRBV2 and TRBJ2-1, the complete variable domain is EPEVTQTPSHQVTQMGQEVILRCVPISNHLYFYWYRQILGQKVEFLVSFYNNEISEKSEIFDDQFSVERPDGSNFTLKIRSTKLEDSAMYFCARIGENEQFFGPGTRLTVL.

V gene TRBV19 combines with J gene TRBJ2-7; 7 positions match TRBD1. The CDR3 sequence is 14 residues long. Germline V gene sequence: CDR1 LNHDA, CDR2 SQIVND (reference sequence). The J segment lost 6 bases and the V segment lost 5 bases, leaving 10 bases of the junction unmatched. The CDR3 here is CASSGSGTAFEQYF. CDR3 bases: TGTGCCAGTAGTGGATCCGGGACAGCCTTCGAGCAGTACTTC. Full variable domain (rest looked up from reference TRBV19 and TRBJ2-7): DGGITQSPKYLFRKEGQNVTLSCEQNLNHDAMYWYRQDPGQGLRLIYYSQIVNDFQKGDIAEGYSVSREKKESFPLTVTSAQKNPTAFYLCASSGSGTAFEQYFGPGTRLTVT.

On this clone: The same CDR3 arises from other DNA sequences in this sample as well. The chain's CDR3 is CASSVLGNSNQPQHF. The DNA for the CDR3 is TGTGCCAGCAGTGTGTTGGGGAATAGCAATCAGCCCCAGCATTTT. This rearrangement joins TRBV2 to TRBJ1-5; D ambiguous. The CDR3 sequence is 15 residues long. CDR1 SNHLY and CDR2 FYNNEI come from the germline V gene. Deletions cut 4 bases from V and 0 bases from J, with 10 bases between.

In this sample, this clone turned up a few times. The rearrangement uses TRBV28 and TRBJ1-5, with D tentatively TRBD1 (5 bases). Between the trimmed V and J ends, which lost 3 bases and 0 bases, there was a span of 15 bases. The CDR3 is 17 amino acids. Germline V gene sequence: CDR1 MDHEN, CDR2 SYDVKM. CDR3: CASSFVGALSSNQPQHF. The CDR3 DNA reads TGTGCCAGCAGTTTTGTAGGGGCACTATCTAGCAATCAGCCCCAGCATTTT.

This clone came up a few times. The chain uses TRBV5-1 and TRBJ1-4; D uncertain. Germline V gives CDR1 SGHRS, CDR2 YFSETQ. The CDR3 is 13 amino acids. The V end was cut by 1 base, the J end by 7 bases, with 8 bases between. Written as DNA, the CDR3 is TGCGCCAGCAGCTTGAATGATGGTGAAAAACTGTTTTTT. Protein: CASSLNDGEKLFF. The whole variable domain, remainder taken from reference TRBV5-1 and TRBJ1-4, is KAGVTQTPRYLIKTRGQQVTLSCSPISGHRSVSWYQQTPGQGLQFLFEYFSETQRNKGNFPGRFSGRQFSNSRSEMNVSTLELGDSALYLCASSLNDGEKLFFGSGTQLSVL.

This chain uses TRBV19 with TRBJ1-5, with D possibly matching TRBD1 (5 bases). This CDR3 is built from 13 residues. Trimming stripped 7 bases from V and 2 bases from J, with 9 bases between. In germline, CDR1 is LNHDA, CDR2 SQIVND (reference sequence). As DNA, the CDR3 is TGTGCCAGTATGATGGGGGGCAATCAGCCCCAGCATTTT. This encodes CASMMGGNQPQHF.

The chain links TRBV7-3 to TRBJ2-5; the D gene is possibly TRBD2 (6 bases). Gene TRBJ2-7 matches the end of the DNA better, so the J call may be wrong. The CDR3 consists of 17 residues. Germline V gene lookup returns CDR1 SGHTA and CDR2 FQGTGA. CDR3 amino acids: CASSLKPRERGPYEQYF. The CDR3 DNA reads TGTGCCAGCAGCCTAAAACCCCGGGAGCGAGGTCCGTACGAGCAGTACTTC.